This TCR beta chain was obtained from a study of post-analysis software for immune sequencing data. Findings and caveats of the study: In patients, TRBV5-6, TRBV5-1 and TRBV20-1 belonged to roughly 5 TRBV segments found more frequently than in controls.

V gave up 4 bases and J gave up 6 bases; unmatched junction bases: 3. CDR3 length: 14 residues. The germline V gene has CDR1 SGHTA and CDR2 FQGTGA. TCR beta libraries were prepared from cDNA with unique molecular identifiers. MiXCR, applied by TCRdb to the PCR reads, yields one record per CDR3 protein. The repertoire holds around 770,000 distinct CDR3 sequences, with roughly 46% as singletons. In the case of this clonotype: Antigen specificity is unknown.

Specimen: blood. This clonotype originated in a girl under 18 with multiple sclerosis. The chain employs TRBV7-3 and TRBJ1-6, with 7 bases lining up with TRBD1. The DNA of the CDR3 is TGTGCCAGCAGCTCGACAGGGTTTAATTCACCCCTCCACTTT. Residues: CASSSTGFNSPLHF.